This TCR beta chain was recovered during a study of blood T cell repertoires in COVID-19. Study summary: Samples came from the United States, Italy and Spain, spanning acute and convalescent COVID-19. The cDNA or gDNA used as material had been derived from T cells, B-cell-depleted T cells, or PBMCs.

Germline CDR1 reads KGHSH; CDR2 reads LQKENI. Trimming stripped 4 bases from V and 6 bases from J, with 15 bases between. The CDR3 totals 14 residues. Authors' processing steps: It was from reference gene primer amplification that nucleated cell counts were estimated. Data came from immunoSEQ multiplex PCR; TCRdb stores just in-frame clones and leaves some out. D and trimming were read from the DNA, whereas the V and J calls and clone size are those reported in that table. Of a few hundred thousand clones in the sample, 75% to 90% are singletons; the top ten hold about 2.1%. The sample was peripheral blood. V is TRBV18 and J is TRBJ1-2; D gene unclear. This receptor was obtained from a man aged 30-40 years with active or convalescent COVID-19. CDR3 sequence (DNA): TGTGCCAGCTCACAAGCTACGGTTCTCCATGGCTACACCTTC. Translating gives CASSQATVLHGYTF.